Listed here are 7 T cell receptor beta chains from one sample, sequenced in a study of PD-L1 blockade in urothelial cancer (dated by TCRdb to 2016 to 2017). To prepare the library, the immunoSEQ multiplex PCR assay was applied. Entries here come from immuneACCESS through TCRdb and include only in-frame sequences with V and J called. Some clones fail to appear in such tables; in the studies checked, an unresolved V gene covers under half of the shortfall, and the cause of the remainder is unknown. This sample lists about 26,000 clones; around nine tenths were detected once. 31% of the sample is in the top ten clones. Material: PBMCs, obtained around atezolizumab (anti-PD-L1) treatment. Every receptor here comes from a man aged 60 to 75 with urothelial cancer.

The genes are TRBV28 and TRBJ2-7, with 15 positions matching TRBD2. With 5 bases clipped from V and 0 bases from J, the junction kept 5 bases outside the gene matches. Germline-derived CDR1 and CDR2 are MDHEN and SYDVKM. The CDR3 totals 17 residues. CDR3 in DNA: TGTGCCAGCAGTAAAGGGACTAGCGGGAGGACCTCCTACGAGCAGTACTTC. Its protein is CASSKGTSGRTSYEQYF. Complete variable domain (other parts from reference TRBV28 and TRBJ2-7): DVKVTQSSRYLVKRTGEKVFLECVQDMDHENMFWYRQDPGLGLRLIYFSYDVKMKEKGDIPEGYSVSREKKERFSLILESASTNQTSMYLCASSKGTSGRTSYEQYFGPGTRLTVT.

The chain couples TRBV14 to TRBJ2-1, with 10 positions matching TRBD2. Germline V CDR1 and CDR2: SGHDN, FVKESK. V shed 2 bases and J 10 bases; nucleotides not matched to a gene: 8. The CDR3 spans 15 residues. CDR3 sequence (DNA): TGTGCCAGCAGCCAATCAGCGGGGGGGTTCAGGGAGCAGTTCTTC. This sequence encodes CASSQSAGGFREQFF.

The rearrangement joins TRBV5-4 to TRBJ1-5, with 8 positions matching TRBD1. The ends lost 5 bases at V and 0 bases at J; junction bases unmatched: 1. Germline loops: CDR1 SGHNT, CDR2 YYREEE (reference sequence). This CDR3 comprises 14 residues. The CDR3 DNA follows: TGTGCCAGCAGGGACAGGGATAGCAATCAGCCCCAGCATTTT. Its translation: CASRDRDSNQPQHF.

The chain recombines TRBV11-2 with TRBJ1-1; 7 bases fit TRBD1. This CDR3 is 16 amino acids long. Germline CDR1 SGHAT, CDR2 FQNNGV. The J segment lost 5 bases and the V segment lost 0 bases, leaving 9 bases of the junction unmatched. The CDR3 sequence is CASSLEQYRGRTEAFF. Written as DNA, the CDR3 is TGTGCCAGCAGCTTAGAACAGTACAGGGGACGAACTGAAGCTTTCTTT.

This sequence joins TRBV5-1 and TRBJ2-5, with 16 bases aligning to TRBD2. The CDR3 contains 16 residues. The V gene end was trimmed by 4 bases and the J gene end by 6 bases; junction bases not matched to a gene: 6. Germline CDR1 SGHRS, CDR2 YFSETQ. For the CDR3, the DNA is TGCGCCAGCAGCCCGGGACTAGCGGGAGGGCCACAGACCCAGTACTTC. Its translation is CASSPGLAGGPQTQYF.

The J gene is TRBJ1-2, the V gene TRBV6-4; 7 bases are shared with TRBD1. The germline V gene has CDR1 MRHNA and CDR2 SNTAGT. CDR3 length: 17 amino acids. Trimming took 1 base from V and 10 from J; bases not matched to a gene: 18. DNA of the CDR3: TGTGCCAGCAGTGACTTGTATGGCAGGGGGTTTCTATCTGACTACACCTTC. Translated: CASSDLYGRGFLSDYTF.

The chain links TRBV19 to TRBJ1-4; D is unresolved. Germline V CDR1 and CDR2: LNHDA, SQIVND (reference sequence). There are 14 residues in the CDR3. V lost 5 bases, J lost 3 bases, and 10 bases lay in between. DNA for the CDR3: TGTGCCAGTAGTCATGGCCAGGCTAATGAAAAACTGTTTTTT. It is translated as CASSHGQANEKLFF.